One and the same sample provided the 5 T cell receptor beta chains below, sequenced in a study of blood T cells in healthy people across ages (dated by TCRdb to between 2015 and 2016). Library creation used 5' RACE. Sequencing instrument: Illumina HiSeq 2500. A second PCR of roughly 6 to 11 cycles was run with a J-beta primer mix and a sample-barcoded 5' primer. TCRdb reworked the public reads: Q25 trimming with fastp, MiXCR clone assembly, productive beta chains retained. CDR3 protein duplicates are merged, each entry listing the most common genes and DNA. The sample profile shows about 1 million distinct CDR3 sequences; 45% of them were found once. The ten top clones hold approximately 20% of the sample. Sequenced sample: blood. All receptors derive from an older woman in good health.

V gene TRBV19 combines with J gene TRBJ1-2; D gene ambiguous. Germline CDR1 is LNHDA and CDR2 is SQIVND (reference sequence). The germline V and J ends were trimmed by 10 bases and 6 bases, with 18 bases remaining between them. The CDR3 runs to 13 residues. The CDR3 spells CANPWARVDGYTF. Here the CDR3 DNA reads TGTGCCAACCCCTGGGCGAGGGTTGATGGCTACACCTTC. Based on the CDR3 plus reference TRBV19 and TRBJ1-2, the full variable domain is DGGITQSPKYLFRKEGQNVTLSCEQNLNHDAMYWYRQDPGQGLRLIYYSQIVNDFQKGDIAEGYSVSREKKESFPLTVTSAQKNPTAFYLCANPWARVDGYTFGSGTRLTVV.

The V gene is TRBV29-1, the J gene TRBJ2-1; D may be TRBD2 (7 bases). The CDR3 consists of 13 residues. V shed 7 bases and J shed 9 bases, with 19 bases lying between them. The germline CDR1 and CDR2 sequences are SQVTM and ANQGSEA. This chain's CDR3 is CSAQVGGQGEQFF. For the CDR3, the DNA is TGCAGCGCCCAGGTGGGGGGGCAGGGTGAGCAGTTCTTC.

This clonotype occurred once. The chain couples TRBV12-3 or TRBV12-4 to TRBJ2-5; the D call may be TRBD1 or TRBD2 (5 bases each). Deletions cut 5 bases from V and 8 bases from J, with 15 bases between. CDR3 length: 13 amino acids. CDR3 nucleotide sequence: TGTGCCAGCAGTCGGGACGTCTACGGTACCCAGTACTTC. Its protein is CASSRDVYGTQYF.

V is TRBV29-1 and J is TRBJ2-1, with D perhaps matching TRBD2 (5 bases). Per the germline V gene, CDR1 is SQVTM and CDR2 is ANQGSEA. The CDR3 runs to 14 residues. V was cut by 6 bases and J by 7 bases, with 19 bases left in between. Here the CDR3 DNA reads TGCAGCGTCCTGGGATCGGGATCAGAGAATGAGCAGTTCTTC. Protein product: CSVLGSGSENEQFF.

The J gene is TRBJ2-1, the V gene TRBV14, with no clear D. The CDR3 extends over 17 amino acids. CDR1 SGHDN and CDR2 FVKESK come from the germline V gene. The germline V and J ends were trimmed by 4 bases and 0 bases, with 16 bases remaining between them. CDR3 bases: TGTGCCAGCAGCCCGTTTTTGGGTAGGAGCTCCTACAATGAGCAGTTCTTC. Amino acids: CASSPFLGRSSYNEQFF. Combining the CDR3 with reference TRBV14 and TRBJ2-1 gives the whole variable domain EAGVTQFPSHSVIEKGQTVTLRCDPISGHDNLYWYRRVMGKEIKFLLHFVKESKQDESGMPNNRFLAERTGGTYSTLKVQPAELEDSGVYFCASSPFLGRSSYNEQFFGPGTRLTVL.